This T cell receptor beta chain stems from a study of blood T cell repertoires in COVID-19. As for the study in general: Samples taken during acute and convalescent COVID-19 were collected in the United States, Italy and Spain.

Original handling: Reference gene primer amplification gave estimated nucleated cell counts. Method: immunoSEQ multiplex PCR; TCRdb's copy keeps in-frame clones and lacks some. The V and J calls and the clone size are those of that table, but D and trimming were determined from the DNA. The table has a few hundred thousand clones, about 91% seen once. This clone turned up a few times. The clonotype comes from a woman aged 40 to 55 who had recovered from COVID-19. Sequencing input: peripheral blood.

Here the CDR3 reads CASSPNSWGHTDTQYF. The DNA for the CDR3 is TGTGCCAGCAGTCCTAACTCGTGGGGGCATACAGATACGCAGTATTTT. The rearrangement links TRBV28 to TRBJ2-3; perhaps TRBD1 as D (6 bases). Germline V gene sequence: CDR1 MDHEN, CDR2 SYDVKM. Trimming took off 5 bases at V and 3 bases at J, with 18 bases between the two ends. The CDR3 is 16 residues long.